This T cell receptor (beta chain) is drawn from a study of CD4 T cells in relation to SARS-CoV-2 and coronaviruses (dated by TCRdb to 2020 to 2022). A note on the overall study: Across all 12 patients in the full convalescent cohort, ages ranged from roughly 20 to 75 years, with a median of 38. Shared crossreactive spike epitopes were mapped to their HLA restriction using patient-derived lymphoblastoid cell lines. A different TCR-beta assay, based on Illumina, was used to sequence expansion assays from other donors in the study. Among the 12 convalescent patients, 8 males and 4 females were included, and two of the subjects were Hispanic. At the level of individual TCR clonotypes, the study measured memory CD4+ T cell crossreactivity between SARS-CoV-2 spike protein and common cold coronavirus spike proteins. Samples from a few pre-COVID donors and the naive versus memory experiments were sequenced with the Adaptive Biotechnologies TCR-sequencing kit; other data were Illumina-based.

Overall study results and their limits: Memory CD4+ clonotypes crossrecognizing SARS-CoV-2 and at least one common cold coronavirus spike were found in about 61% of donors. Naive versus memory sequencing indicated that memory recall responses, rather than primary responses primed during culture, are detected by the assay. Small numbers of patients and of tested TCRs limited the study. Significantly weaker SARS-CoV-2-driven expansion was shown by crossreactive clones than by monoreactive clones, consistent with antigenic imprinting. Because no donor provided both pre-pandemic and post-infection samples, tracing the source of pre-existing responses was limited. Because the crossreactivity analysis focused on spike protein, crossreactivity against other viral proteins was not assessed.

Naive and memory CD4+ T cells were separated from cryopreserved PBMCs through CD4 enrichment, which was followed by EasySep naive CD4+ T cell enrichment. PBMCs were isolated from leukapheresis product or whole blood by Ficoll-Paque PLUS gradient centrifugation. PBMCs were either used fresh in the expansion assay or cryopreserved at -140 degrees C. The QIAamp Micro DNA Kit was used to extract genomic DNA from the CD4+ T cells. This clone was seen once. This clone's antigen is unknown. No much larger clone exists at a distance of one base, and base qualities are not known. DNA from uncultured naive and memory CD4+ T cells underwent immunoSEQ TCR-beta sequencing at deep resolution. Turning to the authors' computational methods: During preprocessing, nonproductive sequences were removed, along with CDR3s that did not begin with C, did not end with F or W, or were shorter than 7 amino acids. Cultured and uncultured naive and memory CD4+ repertoires were searched for previously identified spike- and CEF-reactive CDR3s. CDR3 homology was quantified as pairwise Levenshtein distance, calculated with the stringdist R package after three terminal residues were trimmed from each end. TCRdb mirrors the immuneACCESS table, restricted to in-frame sequences. Some clones are absent from its copies; in checked studies, under half trace to an unresolved V gene, and the reason for the others is unknown. That table furnishes V, J and clone size, whereas the DNA furnished D and trimming. The sample table holds 35,000 to 40,000 clones, of which approximately 87% were seen once. About a tenth of the sample is in the top ten clones.

Reading from cysteine to phenylalanine, the CDR3 counts 16 amino acids. Just CDR3 DNA is preserved here, 48 bases in frame from base 1. Between the V and J ends, shortened by 5 bases and 2 bases respectively, the junction contains 16 bases. Reading the germline V gene gives CDR1 MRHNA and CDR2 SNTAGT. Sequencing was carried out using memory CD4+ T cells from PBMCs. The sample's cell subset or site label, decoded: memory (non-naive) CD4+ T cells. The origin of this receptor is an adult with COVID-19. The V and J segments used are TRBV6-4 and TRBJ1-5; a weak D assignment points to TRBD1 (6 bases agree). The DNA is TGTGCCAGCAGTAACCAGGGGAGAGGGCGCAATCAGCCCCAGCATTTT. Translated, it reads CASSNQGRGRNQPQHF.